This T cell receptor beta chain was profiled in a study of blood T cell repertoires in COVID-19. Overall study context: Acute-phase and convalescent COVID-19 samples originated in the United States, Italy and Spain.

Libraries were prepared by immunoSEQ multiplex PCR; TCRdb keeps only in-frame clonotypes and omits some of them. The sample lists about 94,000 clones, roughly 80% occurring once. The CDR3 is 12 amino acids. V lost 4 bases to trimming and J lost 10 bases; unmatched junction nucleotides: 4. From germline, CDR1 is MNHNY and CDR2 SVGAGI (reference sequence). This clonotype originated in a human donor in a cohort sampled during active COVID-19. Sample: peripheral blood. V usage is TRBV6-6 and J usage is TRBJ2-1, with 7 bases matching TRBD2. The CDR3 region is CASSFGREEQFF. DNA for the CDR3: TGTGCCAGCAGTTTTGGGCGGGAGGAGCAGTTCTTC.